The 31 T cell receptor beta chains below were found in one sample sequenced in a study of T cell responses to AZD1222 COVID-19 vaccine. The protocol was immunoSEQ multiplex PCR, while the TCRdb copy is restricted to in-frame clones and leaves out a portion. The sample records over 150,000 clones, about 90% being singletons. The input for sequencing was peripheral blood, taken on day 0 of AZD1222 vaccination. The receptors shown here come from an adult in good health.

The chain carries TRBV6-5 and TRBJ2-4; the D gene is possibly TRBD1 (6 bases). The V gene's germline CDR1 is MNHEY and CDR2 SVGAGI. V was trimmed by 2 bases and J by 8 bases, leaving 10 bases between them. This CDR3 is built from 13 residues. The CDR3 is CASSYARGHIQYF. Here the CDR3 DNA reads TGTGCCAGCAGTTACGCCAGGGGTCACATTCAGTACTTC.

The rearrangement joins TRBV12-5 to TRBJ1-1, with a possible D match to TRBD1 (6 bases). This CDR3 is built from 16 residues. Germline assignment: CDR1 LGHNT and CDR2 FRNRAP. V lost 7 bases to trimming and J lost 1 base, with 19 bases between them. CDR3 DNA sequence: TGTGCTAGTGTAGGGGGGGGCCCTTTGGAGAACACTGAAGCTTTCTTT. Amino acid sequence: CASVGGGPLENTEAFF.

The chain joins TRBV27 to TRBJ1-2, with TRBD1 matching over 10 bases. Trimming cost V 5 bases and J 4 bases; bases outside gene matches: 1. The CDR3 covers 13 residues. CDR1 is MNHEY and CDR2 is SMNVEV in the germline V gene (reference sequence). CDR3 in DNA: TGTGCCAGCAGTCGGACAGGGGGCTATGGCTACACCTTC. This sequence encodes CASSRTGGYGYTF.

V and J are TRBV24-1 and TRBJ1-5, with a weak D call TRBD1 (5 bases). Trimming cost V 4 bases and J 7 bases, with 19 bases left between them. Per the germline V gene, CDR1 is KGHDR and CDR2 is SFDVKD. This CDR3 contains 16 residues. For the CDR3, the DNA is TGTGCCACCAGTGACCAGACGGGGCCTGGGGGGCAGCCCCAGCATTTT. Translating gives CATSDQTGPGGQPQHF.

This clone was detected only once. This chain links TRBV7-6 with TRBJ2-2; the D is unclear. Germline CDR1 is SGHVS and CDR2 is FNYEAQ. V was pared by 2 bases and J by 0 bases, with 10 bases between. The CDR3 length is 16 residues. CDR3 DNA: TGTGCCAGCAGCTTAAGTTCAACAACGAACACCGGGGAGCTGTTTTTT. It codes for CASSLSSTTNTGELFF.

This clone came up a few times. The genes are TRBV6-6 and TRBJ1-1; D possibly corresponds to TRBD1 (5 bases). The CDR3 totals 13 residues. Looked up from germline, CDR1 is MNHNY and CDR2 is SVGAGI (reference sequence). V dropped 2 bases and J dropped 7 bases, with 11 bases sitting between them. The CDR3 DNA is TGTGCCAGCAGTTACGGGGGGAACGGTGAAGCTTTCTTT. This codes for CASSYGGNGEAFF.

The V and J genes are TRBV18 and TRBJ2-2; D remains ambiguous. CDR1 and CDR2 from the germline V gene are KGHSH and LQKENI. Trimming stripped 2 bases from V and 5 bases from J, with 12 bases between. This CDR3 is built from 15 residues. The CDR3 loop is CASSPVWSRTGELFF. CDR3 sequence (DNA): TGTGCCAGCTCACCAGTTTGGTCGAGGACCGGGGAGCTGTTTTTT. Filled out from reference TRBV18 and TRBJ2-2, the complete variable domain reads NAGVMQNPRHLVRRRGQEARLRCSPMKGHSHVYWYRQLPEEGLKFMVYLQKENIIDESGMPKERFSAEFPKEGPSILRIQQVVRGDSAAYFCASSPVWSRTGELFFGEGSRLTVL.

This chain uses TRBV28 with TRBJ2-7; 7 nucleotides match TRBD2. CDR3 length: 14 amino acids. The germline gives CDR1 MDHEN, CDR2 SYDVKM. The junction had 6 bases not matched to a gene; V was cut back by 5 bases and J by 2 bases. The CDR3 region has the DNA TGTGCCAGCAGTCAAACTAGCGACGCCTACGAGCAGTACTTC. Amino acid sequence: CASSQTSDAYEQYF.

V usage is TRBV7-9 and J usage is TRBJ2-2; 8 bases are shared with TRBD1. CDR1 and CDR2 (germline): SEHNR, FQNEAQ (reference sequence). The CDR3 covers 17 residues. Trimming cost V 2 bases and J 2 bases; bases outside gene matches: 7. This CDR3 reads CASSLRTGGYNTGELFF. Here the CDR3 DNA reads TGTGCCAGCAGCTTACGAACAGGGGGTTATAACACCGGGGAGCTGTTTTTT.

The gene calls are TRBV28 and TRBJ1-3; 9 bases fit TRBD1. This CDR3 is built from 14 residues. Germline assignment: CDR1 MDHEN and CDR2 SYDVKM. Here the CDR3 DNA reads TGTTTAAGTACAGGGGGCTATCAGGGGAACACCATATATTTT. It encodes CLSTGGYQGNTIYF.

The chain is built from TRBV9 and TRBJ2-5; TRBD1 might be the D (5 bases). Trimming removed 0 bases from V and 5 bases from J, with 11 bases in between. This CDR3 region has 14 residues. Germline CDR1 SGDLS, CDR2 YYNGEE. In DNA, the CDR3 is TGTGCCAGCAGCGTAGCTCAGGGCCGTGAGACCCAGTACTTC. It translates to CASSVAQGRETQYF.

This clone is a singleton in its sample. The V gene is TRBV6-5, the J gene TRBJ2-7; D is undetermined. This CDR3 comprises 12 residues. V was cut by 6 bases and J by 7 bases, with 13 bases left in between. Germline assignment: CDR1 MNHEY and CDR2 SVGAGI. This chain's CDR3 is CASSPSRSEQYF. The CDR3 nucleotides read TGTGCCAGCAGCCCCTCGCGAAGTGAGCAGTACTTC.

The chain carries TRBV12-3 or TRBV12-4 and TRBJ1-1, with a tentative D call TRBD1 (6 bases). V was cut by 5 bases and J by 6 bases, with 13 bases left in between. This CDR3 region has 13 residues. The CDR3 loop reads CASSIQGRSEAFF. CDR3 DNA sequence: TGTGCCAGCAGTATACAGGGTCGGTCTGAAGCTTTCTTT.

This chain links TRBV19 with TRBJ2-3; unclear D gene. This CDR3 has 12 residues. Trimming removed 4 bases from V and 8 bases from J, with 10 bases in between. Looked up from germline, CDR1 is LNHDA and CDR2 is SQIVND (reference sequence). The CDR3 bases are TGTGCCAGTAGTAAGGACCTGGGTACGCAGTATTTT. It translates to CASSKDLGTQYF.

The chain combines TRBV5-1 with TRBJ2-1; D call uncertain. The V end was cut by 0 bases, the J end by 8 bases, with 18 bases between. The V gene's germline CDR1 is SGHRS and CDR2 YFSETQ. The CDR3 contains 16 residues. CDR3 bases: TGCGCCAGCAGCTTGGCCGTCAGGACGGGCGCCGATGAGCAGTTCTTC. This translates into CASSLAVRTGADEQFF.

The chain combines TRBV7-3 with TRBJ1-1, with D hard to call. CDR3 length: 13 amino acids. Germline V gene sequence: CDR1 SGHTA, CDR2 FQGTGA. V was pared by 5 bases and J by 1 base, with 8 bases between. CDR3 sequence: CASSATTNTEAFF. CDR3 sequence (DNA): TGTGCCAGCAGCGCGACAACGAACACTGAAGCTTTCTTT. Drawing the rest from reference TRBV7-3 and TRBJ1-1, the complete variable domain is GAGVSQTPSNKVTEKGKYVELRCDPISGHTALYWYRQSLGQGPEFLIYFQGTGAADDSGLPNDRFFAVRPEGSVSTLKIQRTERGDSAVYLCASSATTNTEAFFGQGTRLTVV.

DNA for the CDR3: TGTGCCAGCAGTGATCGCCCGGCTGGGGGTTCACCCCTCCACTTT. It translates to CASSDRPAGGSPLHF. The V gene is TRBV25-1, the J gene TRBJ1-6, with a weak D call TRBD1 (5 bases). This CDR3 contains 15 residues. V shed 3 bases and J shed 9 bases, with 15 bases lying between them. Germline V gives CDR1 MGHDK, CDR2 SYGVNS.

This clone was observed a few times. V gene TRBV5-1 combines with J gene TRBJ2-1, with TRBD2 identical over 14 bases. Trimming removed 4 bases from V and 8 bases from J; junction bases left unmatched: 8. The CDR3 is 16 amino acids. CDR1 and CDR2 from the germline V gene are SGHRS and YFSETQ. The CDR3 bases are TGCGCCAGCAGCCTGGCGGGACTAGCGGGAGCCGATGAGCAGTTCTTC. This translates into CASSLAGLAGADEQFF.

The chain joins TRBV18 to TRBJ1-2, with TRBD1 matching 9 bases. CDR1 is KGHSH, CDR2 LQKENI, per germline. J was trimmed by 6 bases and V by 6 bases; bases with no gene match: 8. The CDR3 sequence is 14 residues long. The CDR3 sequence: CASSLDRGGDGYTF. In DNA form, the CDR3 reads TGTGCCAGCTCTCTGGACAGGGGAGGGGATGGCTACACCTTC.

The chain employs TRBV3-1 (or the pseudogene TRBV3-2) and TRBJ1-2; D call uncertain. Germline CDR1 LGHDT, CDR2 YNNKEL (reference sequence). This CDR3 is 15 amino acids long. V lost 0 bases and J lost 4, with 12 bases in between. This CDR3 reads CASSQDRSRAYGYTF. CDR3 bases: TGTGCCAGCAGCCAAGATCGGTCGCGAGCCTATGGCTACACCTTC.

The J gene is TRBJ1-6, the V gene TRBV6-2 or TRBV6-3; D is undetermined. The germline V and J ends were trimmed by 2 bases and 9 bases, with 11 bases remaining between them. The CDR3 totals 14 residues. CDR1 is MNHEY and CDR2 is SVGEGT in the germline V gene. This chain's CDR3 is CASSYLGFGSPLHF. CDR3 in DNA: TGTGCCAGCAGTTACCTGGGGTTTGGTTCACCCCTCCACTTT.

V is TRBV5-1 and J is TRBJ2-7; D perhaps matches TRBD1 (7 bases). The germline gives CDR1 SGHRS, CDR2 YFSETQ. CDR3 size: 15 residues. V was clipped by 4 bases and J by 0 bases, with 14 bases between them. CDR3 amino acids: CASSLGTAGSYEQYF. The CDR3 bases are TGCGCCAGCAGCCTCGGGACAGCGGGCTCCTACGAGCAGTACTTC.

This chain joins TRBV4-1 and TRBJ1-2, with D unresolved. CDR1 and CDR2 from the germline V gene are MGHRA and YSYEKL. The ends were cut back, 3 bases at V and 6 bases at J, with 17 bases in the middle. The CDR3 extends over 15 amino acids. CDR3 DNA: TGCGCCAGCAGCCACCCCCCCTCGGCAGCGGATGGCTACACCTTC. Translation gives CASSHPPSAADGYTF.

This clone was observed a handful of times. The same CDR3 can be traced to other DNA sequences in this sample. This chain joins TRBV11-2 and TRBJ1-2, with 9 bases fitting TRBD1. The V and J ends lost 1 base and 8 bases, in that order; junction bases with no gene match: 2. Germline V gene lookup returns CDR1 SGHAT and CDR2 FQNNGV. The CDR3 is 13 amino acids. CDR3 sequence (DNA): TGTGCCAGCAGCTTAGGGACAGGGGACGGCTACACCTTC. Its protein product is CASSLGTGDGYTF.

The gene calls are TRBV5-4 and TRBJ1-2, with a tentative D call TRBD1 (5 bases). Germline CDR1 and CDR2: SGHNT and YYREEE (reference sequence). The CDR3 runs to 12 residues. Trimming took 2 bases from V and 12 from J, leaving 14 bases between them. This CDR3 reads CASSLRDRSNTF. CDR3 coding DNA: TGTGCCAGCAGCTTACGGGACCGCAGTAACACCTTC.

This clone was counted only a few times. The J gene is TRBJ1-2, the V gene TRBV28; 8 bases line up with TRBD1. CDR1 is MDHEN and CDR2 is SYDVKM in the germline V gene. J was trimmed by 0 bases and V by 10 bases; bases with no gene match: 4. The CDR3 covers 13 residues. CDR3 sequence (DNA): TGTGCCACTCTGGACAGGGCTAACTATGGCTACACCTTC. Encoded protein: CATLDRANYGYTF.

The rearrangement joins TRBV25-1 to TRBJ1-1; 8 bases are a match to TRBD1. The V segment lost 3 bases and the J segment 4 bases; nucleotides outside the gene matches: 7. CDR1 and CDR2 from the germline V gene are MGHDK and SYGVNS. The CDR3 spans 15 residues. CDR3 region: CASSETGQGVTEAFF. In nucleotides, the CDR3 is TGTGCCAGCAGTGAGACCGGACAGGGAGTCACTGAAGCTTTCTTT.

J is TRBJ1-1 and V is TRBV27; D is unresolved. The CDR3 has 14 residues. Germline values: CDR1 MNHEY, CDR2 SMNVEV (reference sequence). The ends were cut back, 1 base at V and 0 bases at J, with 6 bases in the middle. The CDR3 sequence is CASSLFGVNTEAFF. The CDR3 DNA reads TGTGCCAGCAGTTTATTTGGGGTGAACACTGAAGCTTTCTTT.

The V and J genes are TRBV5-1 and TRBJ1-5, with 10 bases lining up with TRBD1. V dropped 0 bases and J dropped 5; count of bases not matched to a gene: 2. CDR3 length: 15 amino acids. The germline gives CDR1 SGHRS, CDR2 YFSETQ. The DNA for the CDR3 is TGCGCCAGCAGCTTGGGACAGGGGGCGCATCAGCCCCAGCATTTT. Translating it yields CASSLGQGAHQPQHF.

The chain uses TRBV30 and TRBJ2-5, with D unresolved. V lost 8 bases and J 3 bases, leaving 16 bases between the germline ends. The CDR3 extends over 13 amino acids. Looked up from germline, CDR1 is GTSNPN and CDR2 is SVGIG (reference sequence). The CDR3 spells CAGLVAGKETQYF. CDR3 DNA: TGTGCCGGTCTGGTCGCAGGAAAAGAGACCCAGTACTTC.

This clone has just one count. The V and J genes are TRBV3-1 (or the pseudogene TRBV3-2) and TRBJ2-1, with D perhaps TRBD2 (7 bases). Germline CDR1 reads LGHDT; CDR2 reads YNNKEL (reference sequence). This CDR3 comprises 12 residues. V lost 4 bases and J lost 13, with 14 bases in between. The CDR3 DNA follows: TGTGCCAGCAGCCCTAACCGGGGGGCTCAGTTCTTC. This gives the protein CASSPNRGAQFF.